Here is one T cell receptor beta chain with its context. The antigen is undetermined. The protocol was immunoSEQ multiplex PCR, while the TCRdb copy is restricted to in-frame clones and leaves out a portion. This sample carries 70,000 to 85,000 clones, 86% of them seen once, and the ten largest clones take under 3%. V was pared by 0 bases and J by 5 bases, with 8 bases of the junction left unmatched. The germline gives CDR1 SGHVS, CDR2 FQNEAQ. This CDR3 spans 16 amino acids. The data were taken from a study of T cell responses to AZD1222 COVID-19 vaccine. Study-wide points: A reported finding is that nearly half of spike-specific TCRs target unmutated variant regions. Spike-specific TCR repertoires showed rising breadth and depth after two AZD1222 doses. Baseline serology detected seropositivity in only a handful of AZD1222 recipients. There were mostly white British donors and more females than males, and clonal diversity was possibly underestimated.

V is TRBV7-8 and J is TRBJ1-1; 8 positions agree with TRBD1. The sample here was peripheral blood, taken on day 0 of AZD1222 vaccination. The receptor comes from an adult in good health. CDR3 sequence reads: CASSLASDRGGTEAFF. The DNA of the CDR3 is TGTGCCAGCAGCTTAGCCTCAGACAGGGGTGGGACTGAAGCTTTCTTT.